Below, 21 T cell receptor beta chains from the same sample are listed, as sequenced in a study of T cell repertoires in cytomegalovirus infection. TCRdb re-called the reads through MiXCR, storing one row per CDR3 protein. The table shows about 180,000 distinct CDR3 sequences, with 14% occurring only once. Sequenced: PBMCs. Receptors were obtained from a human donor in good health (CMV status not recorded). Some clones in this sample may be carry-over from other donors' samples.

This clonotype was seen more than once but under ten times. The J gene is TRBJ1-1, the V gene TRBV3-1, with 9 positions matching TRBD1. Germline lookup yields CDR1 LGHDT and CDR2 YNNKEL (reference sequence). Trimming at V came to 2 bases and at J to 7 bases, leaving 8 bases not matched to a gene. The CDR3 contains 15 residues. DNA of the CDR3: TGTGCCAGCAGCCAAATGGGACAGGGCAGAGTTGAAGCTTTCTTT. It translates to CASSQMGQGRVEAFF.

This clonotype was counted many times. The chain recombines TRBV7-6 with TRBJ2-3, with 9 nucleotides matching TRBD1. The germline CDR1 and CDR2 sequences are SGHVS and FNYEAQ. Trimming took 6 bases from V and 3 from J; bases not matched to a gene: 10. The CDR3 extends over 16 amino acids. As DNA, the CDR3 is TGTGCCAGCAGATATTCGTCTGGACAGGGGACAGATACGCAGTATTTT. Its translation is CASRYSSGQGTDTQYF.

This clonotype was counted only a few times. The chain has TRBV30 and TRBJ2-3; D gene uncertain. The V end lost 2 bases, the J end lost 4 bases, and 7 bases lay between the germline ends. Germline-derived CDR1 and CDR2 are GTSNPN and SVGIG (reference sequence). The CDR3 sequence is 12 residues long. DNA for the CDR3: TGTGCCTGGAGTCGGATGTCAGATACGCAGTATTTT. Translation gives CAWSRMSDTQYF.

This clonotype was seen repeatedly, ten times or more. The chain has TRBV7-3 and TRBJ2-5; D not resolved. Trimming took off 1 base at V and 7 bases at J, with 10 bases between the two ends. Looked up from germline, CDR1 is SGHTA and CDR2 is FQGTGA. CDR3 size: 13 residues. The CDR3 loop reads CASSLSRTGTQYF. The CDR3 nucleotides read TGTGCCAGCAGCTTAAGCCGAACGGGGACCCAGTACTTC.

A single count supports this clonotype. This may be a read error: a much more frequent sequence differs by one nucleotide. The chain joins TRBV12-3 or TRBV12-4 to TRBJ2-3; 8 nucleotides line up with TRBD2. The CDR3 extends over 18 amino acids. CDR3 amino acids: CASSSPFGGGLDTDTKYF. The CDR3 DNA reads TGTGCCAGCAGTTCCCCCTTCGGGGGGGGCCTCGACACAGATACGAAGTATTTT.

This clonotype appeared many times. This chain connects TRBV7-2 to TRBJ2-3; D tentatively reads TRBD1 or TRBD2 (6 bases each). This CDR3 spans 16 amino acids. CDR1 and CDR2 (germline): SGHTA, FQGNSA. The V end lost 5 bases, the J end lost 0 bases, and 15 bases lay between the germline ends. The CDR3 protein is CASSRQAGQSTDTQYF. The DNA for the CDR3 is TGTGCCAGCAGCCGACAGGCGGGGCAAAGCACAGATACGCAGTATTTT.

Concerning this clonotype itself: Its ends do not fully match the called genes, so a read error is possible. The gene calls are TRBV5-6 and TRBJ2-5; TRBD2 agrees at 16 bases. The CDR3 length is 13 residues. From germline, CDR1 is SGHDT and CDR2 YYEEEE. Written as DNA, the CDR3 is TGTGCCAGCAGCTCCGGGACTAGCGGGGGGGACTGCTTC. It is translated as CASSSGTSGGDCF.

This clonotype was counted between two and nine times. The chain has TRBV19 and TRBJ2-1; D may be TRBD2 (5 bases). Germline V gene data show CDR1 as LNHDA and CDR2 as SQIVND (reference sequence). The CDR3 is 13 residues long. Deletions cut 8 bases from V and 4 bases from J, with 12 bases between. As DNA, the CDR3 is TGTGCCAGTGGACTTGAGGTGTACAATGAGCAGTTCTTC. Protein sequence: CASGLEVYNEQFF.

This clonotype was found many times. CDR3 protein: CATSRDQEYTEAFF. The CDR3 nucleotides are TGTGCCACCAGCAGAGATCAGGAGTACACTGAAGCTTTCTTT. The rearrangement links TRBV15 to TRBJ1-1; D is ambiguous. Trimming stripped 0 bases from V and 3 bases from J, with 8 bases between. Germline lookup yields CDR1 LNHNV and CDR2 YYDKDF (reference sequence). This CDR3 has 14 amino acids.

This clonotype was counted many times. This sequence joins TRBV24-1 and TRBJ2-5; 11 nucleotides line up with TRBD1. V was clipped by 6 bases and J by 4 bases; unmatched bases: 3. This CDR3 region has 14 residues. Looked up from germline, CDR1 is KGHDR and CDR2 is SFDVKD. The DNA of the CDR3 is TGTGCCACCAGTAAAGGACAGGGGGCAGAGACCCAGTACTTC. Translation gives CATSKGQGAETQYF.

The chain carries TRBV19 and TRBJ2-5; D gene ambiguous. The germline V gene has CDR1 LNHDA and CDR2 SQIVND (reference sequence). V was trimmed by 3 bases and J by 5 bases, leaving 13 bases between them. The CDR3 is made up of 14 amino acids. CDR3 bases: TGTGCCAGTAGTATCGGAGTAGCCAGGGAGACCCAGTACTTC. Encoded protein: CASSIGVARETQYF.

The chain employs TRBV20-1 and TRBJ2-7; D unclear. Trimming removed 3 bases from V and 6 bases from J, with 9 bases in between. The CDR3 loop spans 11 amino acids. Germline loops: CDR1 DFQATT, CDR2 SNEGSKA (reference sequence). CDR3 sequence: CSASSGSEQYF. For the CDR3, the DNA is TGCAGTGCTAGTTCTGGGTCCGAGCAGTACTTC.

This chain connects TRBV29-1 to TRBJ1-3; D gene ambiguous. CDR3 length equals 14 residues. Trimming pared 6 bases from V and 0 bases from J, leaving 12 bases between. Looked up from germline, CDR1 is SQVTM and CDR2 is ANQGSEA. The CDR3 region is CSVRATLSGNTIYF. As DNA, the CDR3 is TGCAGCGTGCGGGCCACCCTCTCTGGAAACACCATATATTTT.

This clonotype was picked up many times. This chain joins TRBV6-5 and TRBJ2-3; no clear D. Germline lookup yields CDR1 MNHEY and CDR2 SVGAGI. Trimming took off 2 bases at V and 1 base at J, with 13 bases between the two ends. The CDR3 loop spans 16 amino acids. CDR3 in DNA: TGTGCCAGCAGTTACCTGACTCGCACAGGCACAGATACGCAGTATTTT. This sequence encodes CASSYLTRTGTDTQYF.

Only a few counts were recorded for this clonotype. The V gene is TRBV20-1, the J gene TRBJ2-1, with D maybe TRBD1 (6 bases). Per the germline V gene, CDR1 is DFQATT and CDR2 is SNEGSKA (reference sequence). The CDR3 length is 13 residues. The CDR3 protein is CSAVEGAYNEQFF. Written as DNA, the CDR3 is TGCAGCGCAGTCGAGGGGGCCTACAATGAGCAGTTCTTC.

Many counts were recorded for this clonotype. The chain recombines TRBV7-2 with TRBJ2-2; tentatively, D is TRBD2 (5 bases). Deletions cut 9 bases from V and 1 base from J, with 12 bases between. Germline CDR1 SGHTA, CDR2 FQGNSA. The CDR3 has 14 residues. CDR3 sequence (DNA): TGTGCCAGTATCGTGGGGAGGAACACCGGGGAGCTGTTTTTT. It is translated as CASIVGRNTGELFF. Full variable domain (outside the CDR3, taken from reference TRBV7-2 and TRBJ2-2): GAGVSQSPSNKVTEKGKDVELRCDPISGHTALYWYRQSLGQGLEFLIYFQGNSAPDKSGLPSDRFSAERTGGSVSTLTIQRTQQEDSAVYLCASIVGRNTGELFFGEGSRLTVL.

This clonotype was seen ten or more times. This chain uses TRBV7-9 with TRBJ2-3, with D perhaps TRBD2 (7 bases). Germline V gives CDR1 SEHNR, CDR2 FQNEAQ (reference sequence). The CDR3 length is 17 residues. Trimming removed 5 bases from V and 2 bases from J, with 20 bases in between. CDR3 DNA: TGTGCCAGCAGCCCCCTGGGGGGCGGGAGAACCACAGATACGCAGTATTTT. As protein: CASSPLGGGRTTDTQYF.

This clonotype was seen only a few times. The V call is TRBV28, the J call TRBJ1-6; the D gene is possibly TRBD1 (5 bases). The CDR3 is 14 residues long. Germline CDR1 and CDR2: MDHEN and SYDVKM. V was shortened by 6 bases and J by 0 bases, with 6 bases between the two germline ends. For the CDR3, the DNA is TGTGCCAGCAGAGACAGCTCCTATAATTCACCCCTCCACTTT. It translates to CASRDSSYNSPLHF.

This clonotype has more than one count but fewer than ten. For the CDR3, the DNA is TGCGCCAGCAGCCCTCGAAGCGATACGCAGTATTTT. Amino acids: CASSPRSDTQYF. The chain joins TRBV5-1 to TRBJ2-3; D not certain. CDR1 and CDR2 (germline): SGHRS, YFSETQ. The CDR3 contains 12 residues. The V end was cut by 4 bases, the J end by 6 bases, with 9 bases between.

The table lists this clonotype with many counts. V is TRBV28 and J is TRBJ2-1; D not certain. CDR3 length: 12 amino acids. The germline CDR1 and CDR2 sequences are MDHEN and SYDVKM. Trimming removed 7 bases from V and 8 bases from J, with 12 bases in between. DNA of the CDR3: TGTGCCAGCACGACCAGGTGGGATGAGCAGTTCTTC. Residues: CASTTRWDEQFF.

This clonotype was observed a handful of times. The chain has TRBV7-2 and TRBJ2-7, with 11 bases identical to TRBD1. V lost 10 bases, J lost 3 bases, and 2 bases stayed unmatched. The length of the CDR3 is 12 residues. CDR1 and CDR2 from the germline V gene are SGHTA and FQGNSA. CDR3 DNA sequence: TGTGCCATGGGGACAGGGGGCTACGAGCAGTACTTC. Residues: CAMGTGGYEQYF.